This TCR beta chain was recorded in a study of cytomegalovirus exposure and HLA in healthy donors. Vbeta (60) and Jbeta (13) primers were used in the PCR. Data came from immunoSEQ multiplex PCR; TCRdb stores just in-frame clones and leaves some out. The table records about 160,000 clones, 73% of them present only once. The V segment lost 6 bases and the J segment 16 bases; nucleotides outside the gene matches: 9. CDR1 is MNHEY and CDR2 is SVGAGI in the germline V gene. The CDR3 has 11 amino acids. Sequenced sample: PBMCs. The V gene is TRBV6-5, the J gene TRBJ2-1, with 7 bases identical to TRBD2. The clonotype was recovered from a woman between 18 and 30 years old in good health and CMV-seronegative. The CDR3 DNA reads TGTGCCAGCAGCTCCGGGACTATAACTTTCTTC. Residues: CASSSGTITFF.